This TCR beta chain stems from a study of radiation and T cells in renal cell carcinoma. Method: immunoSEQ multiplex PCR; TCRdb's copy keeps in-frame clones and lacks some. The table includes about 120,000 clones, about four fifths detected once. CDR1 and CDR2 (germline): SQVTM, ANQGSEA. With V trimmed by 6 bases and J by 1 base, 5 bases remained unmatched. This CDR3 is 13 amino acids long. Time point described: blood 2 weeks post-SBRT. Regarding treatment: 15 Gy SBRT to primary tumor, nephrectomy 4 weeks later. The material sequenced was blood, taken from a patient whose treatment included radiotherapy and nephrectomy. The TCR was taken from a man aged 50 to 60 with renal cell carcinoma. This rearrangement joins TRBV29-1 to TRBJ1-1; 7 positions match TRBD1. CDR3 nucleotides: TGCAGCGTATTGGGACAGACGAACACTGAAGCTTTCTTT. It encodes CSVLGQTNTEAFF.